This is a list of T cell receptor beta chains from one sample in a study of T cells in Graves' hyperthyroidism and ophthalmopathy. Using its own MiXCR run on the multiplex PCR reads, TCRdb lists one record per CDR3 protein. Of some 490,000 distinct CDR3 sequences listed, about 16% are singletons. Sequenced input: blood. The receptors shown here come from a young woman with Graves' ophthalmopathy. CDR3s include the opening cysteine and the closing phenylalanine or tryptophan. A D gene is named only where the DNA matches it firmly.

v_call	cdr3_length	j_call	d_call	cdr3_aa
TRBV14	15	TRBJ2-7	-	CASSVQRLGPYEQYF
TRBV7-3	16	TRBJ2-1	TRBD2	CASSPYRASGYNEQFF
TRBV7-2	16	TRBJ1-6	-	CASSLVGREYNSPLHF
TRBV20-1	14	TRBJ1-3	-	CSASQKPSGNTIYF
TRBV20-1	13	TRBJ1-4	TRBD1	CSAGDSLTIGLFF
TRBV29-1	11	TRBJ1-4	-	CSATVGEKLFF
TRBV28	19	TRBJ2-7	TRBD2	CASSPVGLAGGRSSYEQYF
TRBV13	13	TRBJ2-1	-	CASSPARANEQFF
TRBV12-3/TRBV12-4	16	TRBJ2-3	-	CASSLGGPRSTDTQYF
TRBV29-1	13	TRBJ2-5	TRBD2	CSAGLAIQETQYF
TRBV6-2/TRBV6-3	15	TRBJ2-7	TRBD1	CASSLNRDRNYEQYF
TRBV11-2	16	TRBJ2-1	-	CASSLEGGRGYNEQFF
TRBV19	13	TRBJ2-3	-	CASSIQSTDTQYF